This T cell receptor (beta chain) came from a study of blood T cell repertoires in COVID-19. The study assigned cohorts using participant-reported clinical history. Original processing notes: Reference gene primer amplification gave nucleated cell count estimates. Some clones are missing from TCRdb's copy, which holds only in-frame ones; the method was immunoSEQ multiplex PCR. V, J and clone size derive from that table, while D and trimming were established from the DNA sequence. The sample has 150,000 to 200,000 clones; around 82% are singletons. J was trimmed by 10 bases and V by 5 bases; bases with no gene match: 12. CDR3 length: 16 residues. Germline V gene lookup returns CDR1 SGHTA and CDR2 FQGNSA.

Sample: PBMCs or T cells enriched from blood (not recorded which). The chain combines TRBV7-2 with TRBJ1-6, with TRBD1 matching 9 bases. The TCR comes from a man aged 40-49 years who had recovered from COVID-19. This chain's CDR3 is CASSRTYRGRDSPLHF. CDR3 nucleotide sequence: TGTGCCAGCAGCCGGACGTACAGGGGGCGAGACTCACCCCTCCACTTT.